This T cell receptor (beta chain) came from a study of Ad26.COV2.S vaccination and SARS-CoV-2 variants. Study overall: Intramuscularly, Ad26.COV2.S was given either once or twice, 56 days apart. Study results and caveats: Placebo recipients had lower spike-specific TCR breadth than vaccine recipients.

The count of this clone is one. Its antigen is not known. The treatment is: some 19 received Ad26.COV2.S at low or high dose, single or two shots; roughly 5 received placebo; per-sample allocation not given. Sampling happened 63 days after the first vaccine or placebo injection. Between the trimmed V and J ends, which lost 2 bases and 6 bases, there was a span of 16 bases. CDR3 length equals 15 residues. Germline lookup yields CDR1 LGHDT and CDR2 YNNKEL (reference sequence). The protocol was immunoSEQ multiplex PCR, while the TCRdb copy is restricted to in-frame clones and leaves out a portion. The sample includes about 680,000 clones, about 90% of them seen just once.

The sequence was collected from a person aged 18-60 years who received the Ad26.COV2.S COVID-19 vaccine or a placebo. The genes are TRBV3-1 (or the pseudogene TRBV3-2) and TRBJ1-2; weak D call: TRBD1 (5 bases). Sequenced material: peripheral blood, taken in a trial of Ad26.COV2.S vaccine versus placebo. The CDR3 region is CASSQSPTPTDGYTF. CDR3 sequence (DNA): TGTGCCAGCAGCCAAAGCCCTACCCCGACAGATGGCTACACCTTC.